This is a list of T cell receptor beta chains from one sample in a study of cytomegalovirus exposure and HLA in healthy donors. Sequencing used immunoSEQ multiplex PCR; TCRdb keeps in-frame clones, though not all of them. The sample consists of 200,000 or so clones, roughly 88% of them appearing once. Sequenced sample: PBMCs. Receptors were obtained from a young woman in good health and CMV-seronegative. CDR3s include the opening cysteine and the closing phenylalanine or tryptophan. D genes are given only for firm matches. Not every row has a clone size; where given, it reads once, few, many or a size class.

TGTGCCAGCAGCCCCGGAGGGGGGGGTCGGCAAGAGACCCAGTACTTC	CASSPGGGGRQETQYF	.	TRBV9	TRBJ2-5	.
TGTGCCATCAGCGGGGGGGGAGAGCAGTACTTC	CAISGGGEQYF	.	TRBV10-3	TRBJ2-7	TRBD2
TGTGCCAGCAGCTTGGAAGCGGGAGCCCGCAATGAGCAGTTCTTC	CASSLEAGARNEQFF	.	TRBV5-4	TRBJ2-1	TRBD2
TGTGCCAGCAGTCGACAGGGGACCTACGAGCAGTACTTC	CASSRQGTYEQYF	.	TRBV11-2	TRBJ2-7	TRBD1
TGTGCCAGCAGTGAAGGGGGAGGCGGGGAGCTGTTTTTT	CASSEGGGGELFF	.	TRBV2	TRBJ2-2	.
TGTGCCAGCAGCGCCGGATTCGGGACAGGGGGCTCGTACGAGCAGTACTTC	CASSAGFGTGGSYEQYF	.	TRBV9	TRBJ2-7	TRBD1
TGTGCCAGTAGTATCGGTCAGGGTGAAGCTTTCTTT	CASSIGQGEAFF	.	TRBV19	TRBJ1-1	.
TGTGCCAGCATTACTGCGGACAGGGGAGGAACTGAAGCTTTCTTT	CASITADRGGTEAFF	.	TRBV28	TRBJ1-1	TRBD1
TGTGCCAGCAGCCGGATCACAGGGGGGCACACTGAAGCTTTCTTT	CASSRITGGHTEAFF	.	TRBV14	TRBJ1-1	TRBD1
TGTGCCAGCTCCCCTTCGCGGGAGCAGTTCTTC	CASSPSREQFF	.	TRBV18	TRBJ2-1	.
TGTGCCAGCAGCTTAGATCAGGGGAGCTATGGCTACACCTTC	CASSLDQGSYGYTF	.	TRBV7-2	TRBJ1-2	.
TGTGCCAGCAGCTTAGCTCCGGGACAGGGGGTCCACGAGCAGTACTTC	CASSLAPGQGVHEQYF	.	TRBV11-2	TRBJ2-7	TRBD1
TGCGCCAGCACCCCTGGGGTAGGAACAGGGAACACTGAAGCTTTCTTT	CASTPGVGTGNTEAFF	.	TRBV5-1	TRBJ1-1	.
TGTGCCAGCAGTTACGATAGGGGAACGACTGAAGCTTTCTTT	CASSYDRGTTEAFF	once	TRBV28	TRBJ1-1	.
TGCGCCAGCAGCTTGGCCGGTCAGGGGGCGGGAGGCTACACCTTC	CASSLAGQGAGGYTF	.	TRBV5-1	TRBJ1-2	TRBD1
TGTGCCAGCAGCTCCCCTCTAGCGGGGAGCTCCTACGAGCAGTACTTC	CASSSPLAGSSYEQYF	.	TRBV5-8	TRBJ2-7	TRBD2
TGCGCCAGCAGCTTGGGGGGCCCCTCAAACGAGCAGTACTTC	CASSLGGPSNEQYF	.	TRBV5-1	TRBJ2-7	.
TGTGCCAGCAGTTACCAGGCCGCTGAGCAGTTCTTC	CASSYQAAEQFF	.	TRBV6-6	TRBJ2-1	.
TGTGCCAGCACCAAAACGGCGGGCCCAGGGGTAGATACGCAGTATTTT	CASTKTAGPGVDTQYF	once	TRBV11-2	TRBJ2-3	.
TGTGCCTGGAGTGAGGGGGGGGTATGGGCTGAAGCTTTCTTT	CAWSEGGVWAEAFF	.	TRBV30	TRBJ1-1	.
TGTGCCAGCAGCTTTTGGAGCGGACGCACAGATACGCAGTATTTT	CASSFWSGRTDTQYF	.	TRBV5-4	TRBJ2-3	.
TGTGCCAGTACCCGTAAGGGAGGGTATGGCTACACCTTC	CASTRKGGYGYTF	few	TRBV19	TRBJ1-2	.
TGTGCCAGCAGAACGGACATTAGCAATCAGCCCCAGCATTTT	CASRTDISNQPQHF	.	TRBV28	TRBJ1-5	.
TGTGCCAGCAGCTTCGCCGGGACTACCTACGAGCAGTACTTC	CASSFAGTTYEQYF	.	TRBV7-9	TRBJ2-7	TRBD2
TGCAGCGTTGAAGAAAGTACAGGGTGGGAGACCCAGTACTTC	CSVEESTGWETQYF	.	TRBV29-1	TRBJ2-5	.
TGTGCCACCAGCAGAGACCGGGATGGGGGCAACGAGCAGTACTTC	CATSRDRDGGNEQYF	few	TRBV15	TRBJ2-7	.
TGTGCCAGCAGCCCCCGAAGCGGAGAGACCCAGTACTTC	CASSPRSGETQYF	.	TRBV7-2	TRBJ2-5	.
TGTGCCAGCAGTTTATCGGGACAGGGCCCGTTGGGGTACGAGCAGTACTTC	CASSLSGQGPLGYEQYF	.	TRBV27	TRBJ2-7	TRBD1
TGCAGCGTTGAACAGGGGGCAGATACGCAGTATTTT	CSVEQGADTQYF	.	TRBV29-1	TRBJ2-3	TRBD1
TGCGCCAGCAGCCAAGATCGTGTAGGGGGCCCTCCCTCCTATGGCTACACCTTC	CASSQDRVGGPPSYGYTF	.	TRBV4-3	TRBJ1-2	TRBD1
TGCGCCAGCAGCTTGGCCGGGGGAGAGACCCAGTACTTC	CASSLAGGETQYF	.	TRBV5-1	TRBJ2-5	.
TGTGCCAGCAGTTTTTCACAGGGCGGTTCCGAGCAGTACTTC	CASSFSQGGSEQYF	.	TRBV27	TRBJ2-7	.
TGTGCCAGCTCACCGCGAGTAGCGGGAGGGAGATACGAGCAGTACTTC	CASSPRVAGGRYEQYF	.	TRBV18	TRBJ2-7	TRBD2
TGCGCCAGCAGCGTAAGGGGGCCGGGGCAGTACTTC	CASSVRGPGQYF	.	TRBV5-1	TRBJ2-7	TRBD1
TGTGCCAGCAGCCCGGACAGGGACACAGATACGCAGTATTTT	CASSPDRDTDTQYF	.	TRBV27	TRBJ2-3	TRBD1
TGTGCCAGCAGCGTAGGGGCTAGCGGGGTCAATGAGCAGTTCTTC	CASSVGASGVNEQFF	.	TRBV9	TRBJ2-1	TRBD2
TGTGCCAGCAGTTACACGGGGGGCCGTTACGAGCAGTACTTC	CASSYTGGRYEQYF	.	TRBV6-5	TRBJ2-7	.
TGTGCCTGTCCGGGACAGGGTGTGCTCAGCGGCTCCTACAATGAGCAGTTCTTC	CACPGQGVLSGSYNEQFF	.	TRBV30	TRBJ2-1	TRBD1
TGTGCCAGCACCAGGACTAGCATCTCCTACAATGAGCAGTTCTTC	CASTRTSISYNEQFF	.	TRBV25-1	TRBJ2-1	TRBD2
TGTGCCAGCAGCTTGGCGCTGGCAGGCTCCTACAATGAGCAGTTCTTC	CASSLALAGSYNEQFF	.	TRBV5-6	TRBJ2-1	.
TGTGCCAGTAGTCCGACTAGCGGAAGCACAGATACGCAGTATTTT	CASSPTSGSTDTQYF	.	TRBV19	TRBJ2-3	TRBD2
TGCAGTGCTAGAAGACTGGTTCAGTACTTC	CSARRLVQYF	.	TRBV20-1	TRBJ2-4	.
TGTGCCAGCAGTTTAAGGTGGGAAGCGGGAGGTAAATACAATGAGCAGTTCTTC	CASSLRWEAGGKYNEQFF	.	TRBV28	TRBJ2-1	TRBD2
TGTGCCAGCAGCTTGGGGGGGCGGGTTTACAATGAGCAGTTCTTC	CASSLGGRVYNEQFF	.	TRBV5-4	TRBJ2-1	.
TGCGCCAGCAGCCAAGATCAGGGGCTAGGGGAAAAACTGTTTTTT	CASSQDQGLGEKLFF	few	TRBV4-1	TRBJ1-4	.
TGTGCCAGTAGTATGCGGCAGGGACATCATGAGCAGTTCTTC	CASSMRQGHHEQFF	.	TRBV19	TRBJ2-1	.
TGCAGCGCTCAAGATTGGGACAGAACATCTAACACTGAAGCTTTCTTT	CSAQDWDRTSNTEAFF	.	TRBV29-1	TRBJ1-1	TRBD1
TGTGCCAGCAGTGAATGGAGAACCACCGGGGAGCTGTTTTTT	CASSEWRTTGELFF	.	TRBV2	TRBJ2-2	.
TGTGCCAGCAGCCCCGGCACGGAGTACAATGAGCAGTTCTTC	CASSPGTEYNEQFF	.	TRBV7-2	TRBJ2-1	.
TGTGCCACCAGCAGAGGGACAGGGTCGAACACCGGGGAGCTGTTTTTT	CATSRGTGSNTGELFF	.	TRBV15	TRBJ2-2	TRBD1
TGTGCCAGCGCGGACAGGGCCTCCTACGAGCAGTACTTC	CASADRASYEQYF	.	TRBV6-5	TRBJ2-7	TRBD1
TGCGCCAGCAGCTTGCCCTTCGCGGGAGGGCCAAGATTCGAGCAGTTCTTC	CASSLPFAGGPRFEQFF	.	TRBV5-1	TRBJ2-1	TRBD2
TGTGCCAGCAGCTCGAACGAAGACAGGGAAGAGCAGTACTTC	CASSSNEDREEQYF	.	TRBV7-9	TRBJ2-7	TRBD1
TGTGCCAGCAGCTTGGGTGGCGGCTCCTACAATGAGCAGTTCTTC	CASSLGGGSYNEQFF	.	TRBV5-6	TRBJ2-1	.